The sequence of this TCR beta chain was determined in a study of T-cell reconstitution after alpha-beta-depleted transplantation in children. Study-wide points: Reports say that about two months after transplant, the alpha-beta T cells came out of several hundred graft clones that had expanded.

The V end was cut by 10 bases, the J end by 8 bases, with 23 bases between. The CDR3 sequence is 14 residues long. CDR1 is ENHRY and CDR2 is SYGVKD in the germline V gene. This sample's TCRbeta library carried unique molecular identifier barcodes. TCRdb used MiXCR to reprocess the PCR reads, holding one entry per CDR3 protein. Of 65,000 to 70,000 distinct CDR3 sequences detected, roughly 5.2% appear once; the ten largest clones hold over 15%. This clonotype was observed many times. Its specificity is unknown. The rearrangement joins TRBV10-3 to TRBJ1-2; possible D gene TRBD1, 5 bases. Sequenced material: PBMCs, mostly from graft donor cells, taken 180 days after TCRalphabeta/CD19-depleted stem cell transplant. This sequence was found in a boy under two years old who had a stem cell transplant for acute myeloid leukemia, so the T cells may come from the graft donor. The CDR3 protein is CATEQKGSGNGYTF. The CDR3 DNA reads TGTGCCACCGAACAGAAGGGGTCAGGGAACGGCTACACCTTC.